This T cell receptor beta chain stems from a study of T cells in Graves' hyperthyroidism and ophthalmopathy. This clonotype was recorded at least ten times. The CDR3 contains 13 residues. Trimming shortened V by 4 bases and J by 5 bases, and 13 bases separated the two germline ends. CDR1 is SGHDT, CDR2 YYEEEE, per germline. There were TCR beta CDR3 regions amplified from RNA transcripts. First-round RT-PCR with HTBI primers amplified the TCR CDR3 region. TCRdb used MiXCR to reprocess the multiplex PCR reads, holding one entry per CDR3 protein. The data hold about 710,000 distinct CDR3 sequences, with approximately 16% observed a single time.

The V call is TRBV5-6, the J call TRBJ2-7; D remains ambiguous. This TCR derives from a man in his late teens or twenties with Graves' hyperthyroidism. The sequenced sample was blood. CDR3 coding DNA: TGTGCCAGCAGCCGAGGCCAATCCCACGAGCAGTACTTC. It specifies CASSRGQSHEQYF.